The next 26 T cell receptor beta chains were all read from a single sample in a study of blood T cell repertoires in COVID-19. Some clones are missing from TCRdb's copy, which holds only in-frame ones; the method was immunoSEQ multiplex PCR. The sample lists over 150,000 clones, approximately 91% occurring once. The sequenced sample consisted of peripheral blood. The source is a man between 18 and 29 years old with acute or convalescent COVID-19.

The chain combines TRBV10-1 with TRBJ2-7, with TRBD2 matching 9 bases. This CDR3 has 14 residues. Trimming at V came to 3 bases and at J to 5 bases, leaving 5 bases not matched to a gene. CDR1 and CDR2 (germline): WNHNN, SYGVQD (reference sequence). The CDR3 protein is CASSEGGRAHEQYF. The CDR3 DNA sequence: TGCGCCAGCAGTGAAGGCGGGAGGGCCCACGAGCAGTACTTC.

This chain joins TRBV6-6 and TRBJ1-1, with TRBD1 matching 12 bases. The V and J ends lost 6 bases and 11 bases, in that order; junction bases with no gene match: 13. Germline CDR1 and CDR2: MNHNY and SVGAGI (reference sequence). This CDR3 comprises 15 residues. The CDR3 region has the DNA TGTGCCAGCAGCCTCCCGGGACAGGGGGCGGGGGTCGCTTTCTTT. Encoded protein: CASSLPGQGAGVAFF.

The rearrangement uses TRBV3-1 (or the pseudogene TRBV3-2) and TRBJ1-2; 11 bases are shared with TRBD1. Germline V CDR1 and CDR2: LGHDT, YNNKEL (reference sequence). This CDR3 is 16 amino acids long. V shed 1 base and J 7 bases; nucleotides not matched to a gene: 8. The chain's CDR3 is CASSQGGQGARFGYTF. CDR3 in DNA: TGTGCCAGCAGCCAAGGAGGACAGGGGGCTAGGTTTGGCTACACCTTC.

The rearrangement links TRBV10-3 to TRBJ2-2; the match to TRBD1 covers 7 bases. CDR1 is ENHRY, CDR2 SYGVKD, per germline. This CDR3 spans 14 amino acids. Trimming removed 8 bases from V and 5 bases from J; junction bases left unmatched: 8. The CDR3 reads CAIYTDRDTGELFF. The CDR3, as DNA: TGTGCCATCTACACCGACAGGGATACCGGGGAGCTGTTTTTT.

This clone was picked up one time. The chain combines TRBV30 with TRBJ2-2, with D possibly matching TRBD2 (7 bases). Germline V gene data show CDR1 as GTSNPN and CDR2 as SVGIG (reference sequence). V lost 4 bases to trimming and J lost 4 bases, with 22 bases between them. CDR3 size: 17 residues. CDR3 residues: CAWTPVRAGAITGELFF. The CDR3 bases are TGTGCCTGGACCCCAGTGAGGGCGGGGGCGATCACCGGGGAGCTGTTTTTT.

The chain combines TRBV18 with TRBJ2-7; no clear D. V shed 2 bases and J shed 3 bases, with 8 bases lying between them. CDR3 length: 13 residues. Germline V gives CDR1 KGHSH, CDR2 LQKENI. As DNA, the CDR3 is TGTGCCAGCTCACCAGGGCAGAGCTACGAGCAGTACTTC. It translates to CASSPGQSYEQYF. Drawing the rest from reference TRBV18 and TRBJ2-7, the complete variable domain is NAGVMQNPRHLVRRRGQEARLRCSPMKGHSHVYWYRQLPEEGLKFMVYLQKENIIDESGMPKERFSAEFPKEGPSILRIQQVVRGDSAAYFCASSPGQSYEQYFGPGTRLTVT.

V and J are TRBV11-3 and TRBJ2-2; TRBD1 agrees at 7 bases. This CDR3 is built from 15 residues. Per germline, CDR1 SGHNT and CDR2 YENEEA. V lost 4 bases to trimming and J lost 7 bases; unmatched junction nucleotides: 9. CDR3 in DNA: TGTGCCAGCAGCTCTCTAGACAGGGTGGGCGGGGAGCTGTTTTTT. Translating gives CASSSLDRVGGELFF. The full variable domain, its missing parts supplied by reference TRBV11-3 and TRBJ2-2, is EAGVVQSPRYKIIEKKQPVAFWCNPISGHNTLYWYLQNLGQGPELLIRYENEEAVDDSQLPKDRFSAERLKGVDSTLKIQPAELGDSAVYLCASSSLDRVGGELFFGEGSRLTVL.

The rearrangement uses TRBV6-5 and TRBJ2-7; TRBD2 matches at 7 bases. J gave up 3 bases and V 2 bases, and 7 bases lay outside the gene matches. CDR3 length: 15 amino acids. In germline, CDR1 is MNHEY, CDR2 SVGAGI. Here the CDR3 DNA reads TGTGCCAGCAGTTACACGTCCGGGGAGGGCTACGAGCAGTACTTC. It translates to CASSYTSGEGYEQYF.

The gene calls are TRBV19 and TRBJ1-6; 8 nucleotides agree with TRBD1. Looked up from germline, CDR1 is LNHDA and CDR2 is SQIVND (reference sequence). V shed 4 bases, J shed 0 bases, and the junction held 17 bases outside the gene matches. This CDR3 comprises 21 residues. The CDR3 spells CASSNRGTGWRFGSYNSPLHF. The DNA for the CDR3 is TGTGCCAGTAGTAATCGGGGGACAGGATGGCGTTTCGGCTCCTATAATTCACCCCTCCACTTT.

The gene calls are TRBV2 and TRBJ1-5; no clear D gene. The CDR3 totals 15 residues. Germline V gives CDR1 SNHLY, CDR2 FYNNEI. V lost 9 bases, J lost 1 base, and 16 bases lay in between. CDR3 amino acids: CASQGLFGSNQPQHF. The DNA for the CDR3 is TGTGCCAGTCAAGGACTGTTTGGCAGCAATCAGCCCCAGCATTTT.

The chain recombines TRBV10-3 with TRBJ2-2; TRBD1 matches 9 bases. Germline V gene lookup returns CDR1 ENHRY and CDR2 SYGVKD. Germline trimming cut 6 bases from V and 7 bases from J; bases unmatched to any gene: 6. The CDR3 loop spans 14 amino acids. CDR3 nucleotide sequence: TGTGCCATCAGCGGGACAGGGCTATTCGGGGAGCTGTTTTTT. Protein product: CAISGTGLFGELFF.

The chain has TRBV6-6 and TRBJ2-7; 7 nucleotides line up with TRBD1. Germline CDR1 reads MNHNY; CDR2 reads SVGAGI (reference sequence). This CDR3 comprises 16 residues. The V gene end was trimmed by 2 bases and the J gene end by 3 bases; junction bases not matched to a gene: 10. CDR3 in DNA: TGTGCCAGCAGTTACAGACGGGGACAGAAACTCTACGAGCAGTACTTC. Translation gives CASSYRRGQKLYEQYF.

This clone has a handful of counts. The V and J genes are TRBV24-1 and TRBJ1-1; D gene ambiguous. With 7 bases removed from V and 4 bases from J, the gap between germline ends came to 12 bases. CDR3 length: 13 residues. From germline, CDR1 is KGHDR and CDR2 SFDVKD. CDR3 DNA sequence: TGTGCCACCAGGCAACCAGGTTTCACTGAAGCTTTCTTT. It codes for CATRQPGFTEAFF.

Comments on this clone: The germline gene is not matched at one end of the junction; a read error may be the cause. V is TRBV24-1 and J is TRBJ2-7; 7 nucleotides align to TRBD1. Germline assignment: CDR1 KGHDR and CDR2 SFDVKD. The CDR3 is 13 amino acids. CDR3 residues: CATSGTETYEQYF. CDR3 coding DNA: TGTGCCACGAGTGGGACAGAAACCTACGAGCAGTACTTC.

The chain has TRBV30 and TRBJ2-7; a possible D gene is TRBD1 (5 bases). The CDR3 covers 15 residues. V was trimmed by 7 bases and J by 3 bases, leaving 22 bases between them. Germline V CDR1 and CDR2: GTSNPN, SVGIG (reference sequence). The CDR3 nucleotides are TGTGCCTCATTCCGTGCTGTGGGGCCTTACTACGAGCAGTACTTC. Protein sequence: CASFRAVGPYYEQYF.

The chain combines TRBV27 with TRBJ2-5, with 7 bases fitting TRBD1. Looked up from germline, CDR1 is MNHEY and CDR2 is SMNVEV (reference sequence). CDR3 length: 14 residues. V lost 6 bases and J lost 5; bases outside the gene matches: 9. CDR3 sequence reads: CASRQTGPRETQYF. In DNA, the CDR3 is TGTGCCAGCAGGCAGACAGGGCCTCGGGAGACCCAGTACTTC.

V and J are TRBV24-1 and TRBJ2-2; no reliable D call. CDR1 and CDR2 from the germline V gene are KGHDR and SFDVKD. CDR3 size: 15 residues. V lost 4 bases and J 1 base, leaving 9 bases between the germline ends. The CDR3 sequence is CATSDPNKNTGELFF. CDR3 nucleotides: TGTGCCACCAGTGACCCAAACAAGAACACCGGGGAGCTGTTTTTT.

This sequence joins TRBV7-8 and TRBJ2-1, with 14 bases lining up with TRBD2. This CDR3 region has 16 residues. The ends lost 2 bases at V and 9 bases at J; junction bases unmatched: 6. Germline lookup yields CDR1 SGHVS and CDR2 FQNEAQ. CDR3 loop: CASSLPRTSGRSEQFF. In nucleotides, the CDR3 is TGTGCCAGCAGCTTACCGCGGACTAGCGGGAGGTCTGAGCAGTTCTTC.

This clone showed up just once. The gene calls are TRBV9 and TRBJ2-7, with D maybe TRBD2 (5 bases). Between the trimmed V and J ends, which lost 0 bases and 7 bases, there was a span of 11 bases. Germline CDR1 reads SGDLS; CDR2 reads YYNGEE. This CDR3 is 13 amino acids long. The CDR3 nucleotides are TGTGCCAGCAGCGTAGGGGGAGCCGTGGAGCAGTACTTC. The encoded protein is CASSVGGAVEQYF.

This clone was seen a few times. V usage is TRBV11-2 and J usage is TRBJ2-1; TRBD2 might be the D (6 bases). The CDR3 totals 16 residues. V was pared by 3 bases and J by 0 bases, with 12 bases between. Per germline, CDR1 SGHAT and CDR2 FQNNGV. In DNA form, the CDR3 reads TGTGCCAGCAGCTTTGGGGCGGGGAGCTCCTACAATGAGCAGTTCTTC. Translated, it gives CASSFGAGSSYNEQFF.

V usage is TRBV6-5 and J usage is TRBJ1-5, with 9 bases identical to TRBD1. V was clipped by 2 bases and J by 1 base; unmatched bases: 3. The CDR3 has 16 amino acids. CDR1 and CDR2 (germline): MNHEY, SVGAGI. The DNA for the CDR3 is TGTGCCAGCAGTTACGGGGGGACAGGGAGCAATCAGCCCCAGCATTTT. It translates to CASSYGGTGSNQPQHF.

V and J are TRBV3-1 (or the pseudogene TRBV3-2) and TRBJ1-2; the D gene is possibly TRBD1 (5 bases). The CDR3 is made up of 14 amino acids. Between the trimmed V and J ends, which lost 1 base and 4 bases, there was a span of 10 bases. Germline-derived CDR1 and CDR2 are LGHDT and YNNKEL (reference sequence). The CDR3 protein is CASSQGDWGYGYTF. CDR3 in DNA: TGTGCCAGCAGCCAAGGGGACTGGGGCTATGGCTACACCTTC.

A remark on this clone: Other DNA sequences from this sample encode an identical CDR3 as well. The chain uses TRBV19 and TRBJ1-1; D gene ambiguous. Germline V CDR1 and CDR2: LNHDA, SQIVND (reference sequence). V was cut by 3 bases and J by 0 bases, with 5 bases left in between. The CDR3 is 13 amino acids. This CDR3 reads CASSITVNTEAFF. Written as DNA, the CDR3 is TGTGCCAGTAGTATCACAGTGAACACTGAAGCTTTCTTT.

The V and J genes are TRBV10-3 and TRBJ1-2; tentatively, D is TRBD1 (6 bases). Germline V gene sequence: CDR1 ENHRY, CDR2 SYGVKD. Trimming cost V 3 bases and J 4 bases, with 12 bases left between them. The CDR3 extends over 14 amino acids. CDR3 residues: CAISEQGWGYGYTF. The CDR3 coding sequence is TGTGCCATCAGTGAACAGGGCTGGGGCTATGGCTACACCTTC.

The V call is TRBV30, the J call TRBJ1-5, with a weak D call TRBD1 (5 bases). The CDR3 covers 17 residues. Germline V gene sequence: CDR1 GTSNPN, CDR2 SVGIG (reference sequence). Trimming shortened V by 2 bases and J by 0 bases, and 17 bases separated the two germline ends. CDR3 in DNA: TGTGCCTGGAGTATCTCCCGGGGGGAGGGTAGCAATCAGCCCCAGCATTTT. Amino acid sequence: CAWSISRGEGSNQPQHF.

CDR3 coding DNA: TGTGCTAGTGGTTTACTCGGGAATCAGCCCCAGCATTTT. It yields the protein CASGLLGNQPQHF. The chain recombines TRBV12-5 with TRBJ1-5; D not certain. V was cut by 3 bases and J by 4 bases, with 7 bases left in between. Germline V gives CDR1 LGHNT, CDR2 FRNRAP. The CDR3 contains 13 residues. Combining the CDR3 with reference TRBV12-5 and TRBJ1-5 gives the whole variable domain DARVTQTPRHKVTEMGQEVTMRCQPILGHNTVFWYRQTMMQGLELLAYFRNRAPLDDSGMPKDRFSAEMPDATLATLKIQPSEPRDSAVYFCASGLLGNQPQHFGDGTRLSIL.